This T cell receptor beta chain was found in a study of neoadjuvant anti-PD-1 for oral cavity cancer (dated by TCRdb to the early 2020s). Broadly, across the study: Patients mostly received three to four biweekly doses of nivolumab at 3 mg/kg before curative-intent surgical resection. The parent correlative cohort included roughly 13 patients, with an approximately 32% response rate. For patients who did not progress, a fourth nivolumab dose was given around day 43, followed by definitive surgical resection on days 50-56. Responders were defined as patients with complete response, partial response or stable disease by RECIST 1.1; non-responders were defined as patients with progression.

As to this clone: Its antigen remains undetermined. Nothing much larger sits one base from this clone, and base qualities are not available.

The germline V gene yields WSHSY for CDR1 and SAAADI for CDR2. V is cut by 4 bases and J by 2 bases, and the space between the germline ends is 10 bases. From its cysteine to its phenylalanine, the CDR3 spans 14 amino acids. The read is trimmed to its CDR3 DNA, 42 bases read in frame from base 1. This specimen's time point label, interpreted: after neoadjuvant nivolumab, at surgical resection. Patients had been newly diagnosed with stage II-IVA oral cavity squamous cell carcinoma, and no prior systemic or radiation treatment had been given to the patients. The cohort was made up of patients with locally advanced, HPV-negative oral cavity squamous cell carcinoma. Peripheral blood mononuclear cells were analyzed directly and were not maintained or expanded in culture. The samples were drawn from a longitudinal correlative study tied to a single-arm phase II trial testing neoadjuvant nivolumab in oral cavity squamous cell carcinoma. Genomic DNA-based TCRbeta sequencing was performed on subject-matched pre- and post-treatment PBMCs and tumors from three responders and three non-responders. Peripheral blood mononuclear cells were collected once before nivolumab treatment and again after treatment, at the time of surgery. Genomic DNA was isolated from PBMCs using the Maxwell RSC DNA from Cells kit.

The investigation overall reported the following: After neoadjuvant nivolumab, non-responders showed significantly higher T cell clonality (Gini index) in PBMCs than responders did. TCR analyses included only a few patients per response group, and the authors called for larger cohorts for validation. Higher pretreatment blood Treg/Th17 ratios correlated with both higher pretreatment blood TCRbeta clonality and lower post-treatment tumor TCRbeta clonality.

For deep sequencing, PBMC libraries mostly used around 0.45 ug of input genomic DNA, with six replicates for each sample. Following the manufacturer's instructions, the team built TCRbeta libraries using the immunoSEQ hsTCRbeta kit. The finished libraries were brought together in one pool at roughly 3 nM, which was then read using an Illumina NovaSeq 6000 S4 flow cell. The authors' analysis ran thus. The immunoSEQ Analyzer was used for raw data preprocessing and quality control. The analysis was restricted to productive rearrangements, with each unique CDR3 amino acid sequence defining a clonotype. Using the R package tcR, the researchers computed the Gini-Simpson index as their estimate of repertoire clonality. Student's t test was used to compare Gini indices, while Pearson correlation assessed associations with tumor size change. Drawn from immuneACCESS, this table holds only the in-frame rearrangements with V and J called that TCRdb kept. Clones are partly lost; checked studies trace under half to an unresolved V gene and leave the rest unexplained. The D gene and trimming were derived from the DNA, and the V and J assignments and clone size from that table. This sample gives 10,000 to 15,000 clones in total; 60% to 75% of them show up just once. More than 2.5% of the sample goes to the ten largest clones.

This sequence uses TRBV10-2 and TRBJ2-3; the D segment cannot be called with confidence. The clonotype comes from a person aged 40 to 85 with oral cavity squamous cell carcinoma. Sequencing was performed on PBMCs, taken after nivolumab (anti-PD-1) treatment. The sequence in DNA is TGCGCCAGCAGTGGGTCGAGTGTCACAGATACGCAGTATTTT. Translated, it reads CASSGSSVTDTQYF.